A single sample is the source of the 3 T cell receptor beta chains below, sequenced in a study of shared clonotypes between healthy human individuals. TCRdb's table, derived via immunoSEQ multiplex PCR, lists solely in-frame clones and lacks some. The sample includes roughly 1 million clones, about 76% seen only once; the top ten take approximately 1.5%. Input material: memory CD4+ T cells sorted from blood. The subset was: CD45RA-negative fraction. The receptors stem from a man aged 18 to 29 in good health.

The chain combines TRBV4-1 with TRBJ2-1; D is undetermined. The V end lost 0 bases, the J end lost 9 bases, and 15 bases lay between the germline ends. This CDR3 is 15 amino acids long. Germline V gives CDR1 MGHRA, CDR2 YSYEKL. CDR3 nucleotide sequence: TGCGCCAGCAGCCAAGATGGTGGACGGACGGGTGAGCAGTTCTTC. Translated: CASSQDGGRTGEQFF.

This clone was seen a handful of times. The identical CDR3 is also encoded by other nucleotide sequences in the sample. The J gene is TRBJ1-5, the V gene TRBV29-1; no reliable D call. Per the germline V gene, CDR1 is SQVTM and CDR2 is ANQGSEA. The CDR3 consists of 13 residues. V was clipped by 4 bases and J by 0 bases, with 7 bases between them. The CDR3: CSVGSNSNQPQHF. In DNA, the CDR3 is TGCAGCGTTGGCAGTAATAGCAATCAGCCCCAGCATTTT.

CDR3: CAIKETTTGELFF. The CDR3 region has the DNA TGTGCCATCAAGGAGACAACCACCGGGGAGCTGTTTTTT. The gene calls are TRBV10-3 and TRBJ2-2; D is ambiguous. The CDR3 covers 13 residues. Between the trimmed V and J ends, which lost 7 bases and 4 bases, there was a span of 10 bases. The V gene's germline CDR1 is ENHRY and CDR2 SYGVKD.